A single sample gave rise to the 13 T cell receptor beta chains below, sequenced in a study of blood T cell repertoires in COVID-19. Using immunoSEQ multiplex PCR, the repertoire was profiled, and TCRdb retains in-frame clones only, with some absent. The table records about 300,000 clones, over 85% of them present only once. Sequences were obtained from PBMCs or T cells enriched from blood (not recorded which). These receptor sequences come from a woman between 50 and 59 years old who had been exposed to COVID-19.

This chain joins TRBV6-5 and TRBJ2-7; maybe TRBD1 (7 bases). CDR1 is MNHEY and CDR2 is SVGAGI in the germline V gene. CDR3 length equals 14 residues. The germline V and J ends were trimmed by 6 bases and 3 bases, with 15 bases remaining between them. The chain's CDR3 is CASRRDRGDYEQYF. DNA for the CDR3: TGTGCCAGCAGGCGGGACAGAGGAGACTACGAGCAGTACTTC.

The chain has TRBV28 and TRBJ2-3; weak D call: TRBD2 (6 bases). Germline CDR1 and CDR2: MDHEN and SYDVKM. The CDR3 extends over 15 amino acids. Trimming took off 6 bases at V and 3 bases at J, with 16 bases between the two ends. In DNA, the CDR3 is TGTGCCAGCAGCCCGACTAGAGGTGTGACAGATACGCAGTATTTT. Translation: CASSPTRGVTDTQYF.

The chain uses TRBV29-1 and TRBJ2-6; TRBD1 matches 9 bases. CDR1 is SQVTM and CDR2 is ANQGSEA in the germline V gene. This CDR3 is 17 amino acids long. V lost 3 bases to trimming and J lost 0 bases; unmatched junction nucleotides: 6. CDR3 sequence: CSVDTGQGPSGANVLTF. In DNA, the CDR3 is TGCAGCGTTGACACGGGACAGGGACCCTCTGGGGCCAACGTCCTGACTTTC. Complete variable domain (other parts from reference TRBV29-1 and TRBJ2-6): SAVISQKPSRDICQRGTSLTIQCQVDSQVTMMFWYRQQPGQSLTLIATANQGSEATYESGFVIDKFPISRPNLTFSTLTVSNMSPEDSSIYLCSVDTGQGPSGANVLTFGAGSRLTVL.

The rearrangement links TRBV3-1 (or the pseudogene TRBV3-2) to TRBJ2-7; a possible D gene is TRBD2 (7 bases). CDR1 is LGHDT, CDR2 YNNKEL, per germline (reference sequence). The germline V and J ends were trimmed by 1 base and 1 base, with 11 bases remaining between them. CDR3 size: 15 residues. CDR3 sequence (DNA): TGTGCCAGCAGCCAAGGGGGGGGACAATCCTACGAGCAGTACTTC. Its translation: CASSQGGGQSYEQYF.

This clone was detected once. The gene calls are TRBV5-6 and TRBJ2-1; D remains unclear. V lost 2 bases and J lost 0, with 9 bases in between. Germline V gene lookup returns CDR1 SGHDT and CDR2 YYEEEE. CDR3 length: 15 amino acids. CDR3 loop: CASSLSASSYNEQFF. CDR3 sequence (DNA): TGTGCCAGCAGCTTATCAGCGAGCTCCTACAATGAGCAGTTCTTC.

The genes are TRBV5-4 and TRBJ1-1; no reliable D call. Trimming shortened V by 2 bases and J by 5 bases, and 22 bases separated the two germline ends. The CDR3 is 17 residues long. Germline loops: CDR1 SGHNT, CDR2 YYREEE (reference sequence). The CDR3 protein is CASSLRYLSGSSTEAFF. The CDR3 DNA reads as TGTGCCAGCAGCTTACGCTACCTCTCCGGTTCGAGTACTGAAGCTTTCTTT.

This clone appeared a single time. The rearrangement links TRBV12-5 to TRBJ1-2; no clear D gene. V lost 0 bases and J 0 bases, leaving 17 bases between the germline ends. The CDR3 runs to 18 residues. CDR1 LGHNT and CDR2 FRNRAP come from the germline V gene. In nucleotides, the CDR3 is TGTGCTAGTGGTTTGGTACTGGGAGACACTCCCGCTAACTATGGCTACACCTTC. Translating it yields CASGLVLGDTPANYGYTF.

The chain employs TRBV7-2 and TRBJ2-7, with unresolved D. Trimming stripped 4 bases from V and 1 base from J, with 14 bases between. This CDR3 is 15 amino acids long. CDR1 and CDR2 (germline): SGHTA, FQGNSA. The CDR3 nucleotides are TGTGCCAGCAGCTCGAGTTTTTTCGGGTCCTACGAGCAGTACTTC. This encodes CASSSSFFGSYEQYF.

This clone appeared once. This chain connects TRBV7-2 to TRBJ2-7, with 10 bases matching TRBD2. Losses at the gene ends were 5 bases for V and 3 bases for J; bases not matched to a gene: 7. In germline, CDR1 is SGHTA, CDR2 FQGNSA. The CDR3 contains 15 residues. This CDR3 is CASSTTSGDFYEQYF. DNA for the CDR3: TGTGCCAGCAGCACCACTAGCGGGGATTTCTACGAGCAGTACTTC.

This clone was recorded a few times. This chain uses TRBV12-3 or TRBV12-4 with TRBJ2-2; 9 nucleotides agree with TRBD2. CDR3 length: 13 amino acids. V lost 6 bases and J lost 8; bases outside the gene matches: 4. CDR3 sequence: CASRRGGLGELFF. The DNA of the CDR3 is TGTGCCAGCAGGCGGGGGGGCCTAGGGGAGCTGTTTTTT.

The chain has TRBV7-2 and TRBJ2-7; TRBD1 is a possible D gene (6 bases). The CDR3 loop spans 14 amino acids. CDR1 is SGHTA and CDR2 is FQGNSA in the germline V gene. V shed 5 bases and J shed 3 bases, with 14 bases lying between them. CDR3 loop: CASSPRTESYEQYF. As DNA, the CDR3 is TGTGCCAGCAGCCCCCGGACAGAAAGCTACGAGCAGTACTTC.

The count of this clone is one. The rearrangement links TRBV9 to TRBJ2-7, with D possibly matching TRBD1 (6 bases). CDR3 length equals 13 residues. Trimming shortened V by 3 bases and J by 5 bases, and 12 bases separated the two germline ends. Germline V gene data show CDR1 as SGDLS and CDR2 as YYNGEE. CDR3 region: CASSGDNSNEQYF. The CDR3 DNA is TGTGCCAGCAGCGGGGACAATTCCAACGAGCAGTACTTC.

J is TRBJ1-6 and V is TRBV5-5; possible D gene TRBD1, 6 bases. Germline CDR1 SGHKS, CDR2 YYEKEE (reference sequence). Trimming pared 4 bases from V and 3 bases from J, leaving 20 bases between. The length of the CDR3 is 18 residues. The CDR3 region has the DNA TGTGCCAGCAGCACGCGACAGGCACCCACCATCTATAATTCACCCCTCCACTTT. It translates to CASSTRQAPTIYNSPLHF.